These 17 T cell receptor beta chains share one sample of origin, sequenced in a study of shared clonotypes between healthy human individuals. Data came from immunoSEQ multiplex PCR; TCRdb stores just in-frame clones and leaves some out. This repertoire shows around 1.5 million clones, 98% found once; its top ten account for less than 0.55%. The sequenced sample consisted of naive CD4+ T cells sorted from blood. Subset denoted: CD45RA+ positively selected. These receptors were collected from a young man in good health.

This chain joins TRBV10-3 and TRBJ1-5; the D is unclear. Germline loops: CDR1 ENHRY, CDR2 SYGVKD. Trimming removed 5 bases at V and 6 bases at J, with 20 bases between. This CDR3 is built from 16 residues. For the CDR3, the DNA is TGTGCCATCAGTCCAGTTCGAATTGGCTCGGGTCAGCCCCAGCATTTT. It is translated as CAISPVRIGSGQPQHF.

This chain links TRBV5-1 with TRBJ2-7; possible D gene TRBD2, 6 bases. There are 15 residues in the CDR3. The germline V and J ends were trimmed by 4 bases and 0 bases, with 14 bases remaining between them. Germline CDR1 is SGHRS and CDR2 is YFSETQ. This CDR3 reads CASSLNPGLSYEQYF. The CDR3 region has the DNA TGCGCCAGCAGCCTCAATCCGGGACTCTCCTACGAGCAGTACTTC.

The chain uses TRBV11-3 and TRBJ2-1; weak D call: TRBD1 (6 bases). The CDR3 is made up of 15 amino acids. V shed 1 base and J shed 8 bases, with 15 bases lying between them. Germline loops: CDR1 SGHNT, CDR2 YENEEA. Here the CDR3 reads CASSLVGATSDEQFF. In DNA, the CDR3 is TGTGCCAGCAGCTTAGTGGGGGCCACGAGCGATGAGCAGTTCTTC.

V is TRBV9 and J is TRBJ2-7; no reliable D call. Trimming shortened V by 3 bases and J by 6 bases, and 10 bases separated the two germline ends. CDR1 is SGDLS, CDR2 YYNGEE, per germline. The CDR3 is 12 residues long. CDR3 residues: CASSEVGGEQYF. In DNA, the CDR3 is TGTGCCAGCAGCGAGGTCGGTGGCGAGCAGTACTTC.

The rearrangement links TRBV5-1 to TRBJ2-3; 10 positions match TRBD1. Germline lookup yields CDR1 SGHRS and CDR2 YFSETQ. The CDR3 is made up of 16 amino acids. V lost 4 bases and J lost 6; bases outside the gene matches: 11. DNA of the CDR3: TGCGCCAGCAGCCCCCGGGTCGGGACAGGGGCGGATACGCAGTATTTT. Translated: CASSPRVGTGADTQYF.

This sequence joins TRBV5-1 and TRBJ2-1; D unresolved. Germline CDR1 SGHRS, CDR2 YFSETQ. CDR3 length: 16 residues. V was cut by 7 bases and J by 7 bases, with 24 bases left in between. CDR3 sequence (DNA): TGCGCCAGCTCCGGCCCCATCTCATACCTTCGGAATGAGCAGTTCTTC. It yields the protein CASSGPISYLRNEQFF.

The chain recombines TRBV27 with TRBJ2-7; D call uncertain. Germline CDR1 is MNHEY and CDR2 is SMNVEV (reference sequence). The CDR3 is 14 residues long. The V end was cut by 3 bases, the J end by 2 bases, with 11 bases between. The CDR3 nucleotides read TGTGCCAGCAGTTTGTGGGGATCACCCTACGAGCAGTACTTC. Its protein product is CASSLWGSPYEQYF.

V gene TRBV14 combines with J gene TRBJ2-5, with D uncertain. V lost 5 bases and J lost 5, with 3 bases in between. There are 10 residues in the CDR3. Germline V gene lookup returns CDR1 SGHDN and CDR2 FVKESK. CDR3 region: CASSGETQYF. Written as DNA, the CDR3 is TGTGCCAGCAGCGGGGAGACCCAGTACTTC.

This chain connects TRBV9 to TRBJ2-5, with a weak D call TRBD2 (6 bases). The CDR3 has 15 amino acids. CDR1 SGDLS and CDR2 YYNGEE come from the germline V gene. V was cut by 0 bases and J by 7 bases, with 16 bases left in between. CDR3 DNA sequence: TGTGCCAGCAGCGTAGTGGATGGAGGGGCTGGGACCCAGTACTTC. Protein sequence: CASSVVDGGAGTQYF.

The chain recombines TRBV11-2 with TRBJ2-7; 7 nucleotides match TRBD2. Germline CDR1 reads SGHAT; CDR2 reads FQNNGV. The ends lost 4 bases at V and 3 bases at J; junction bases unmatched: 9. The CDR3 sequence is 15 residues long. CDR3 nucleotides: TGTGCCAGCAGCTCGCTGGCGGGAGCTTACTACGAGCAGTACTTC. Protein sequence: CASSSLAGAYYEQYF.

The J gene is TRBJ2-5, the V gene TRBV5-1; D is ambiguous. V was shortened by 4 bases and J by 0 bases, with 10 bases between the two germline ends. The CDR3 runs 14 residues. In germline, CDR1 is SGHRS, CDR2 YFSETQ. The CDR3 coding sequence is TGCGCCAGCAGCGCGACCCAGTACCAAGAGACCCAGTACTTC. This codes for CASSATQYQETQYF.

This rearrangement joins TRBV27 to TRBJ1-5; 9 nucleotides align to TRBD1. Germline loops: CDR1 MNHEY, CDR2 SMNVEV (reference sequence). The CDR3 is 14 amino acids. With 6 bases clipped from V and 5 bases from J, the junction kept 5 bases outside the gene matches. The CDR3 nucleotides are TGTGCCAGCAGATATACAGGGGGCGATCAGCCCCAGCATTTT. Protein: CASRYTGGDQPQHF.

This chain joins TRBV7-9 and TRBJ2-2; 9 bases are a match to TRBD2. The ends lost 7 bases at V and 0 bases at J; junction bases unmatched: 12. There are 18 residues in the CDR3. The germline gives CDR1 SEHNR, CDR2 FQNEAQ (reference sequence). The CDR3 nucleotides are TGTGCCAGCAACCGAATTACTAGCGGGCAAGCGAACACCGGGGAGCTGTTTTTT. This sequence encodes CASNRITSGQANTGELFF.

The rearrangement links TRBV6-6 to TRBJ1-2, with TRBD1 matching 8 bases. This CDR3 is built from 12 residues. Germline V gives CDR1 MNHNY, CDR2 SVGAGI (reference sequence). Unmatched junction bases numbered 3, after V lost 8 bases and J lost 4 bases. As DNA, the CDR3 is TGTGCCAGCGACGACAGGGGCTATGGCTACACCTTC. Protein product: CASDDRGYGYTF.

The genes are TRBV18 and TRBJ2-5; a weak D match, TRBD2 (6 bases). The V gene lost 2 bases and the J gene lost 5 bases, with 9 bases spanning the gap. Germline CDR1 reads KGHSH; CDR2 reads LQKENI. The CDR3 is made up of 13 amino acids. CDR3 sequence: CASSPSGTETQYF. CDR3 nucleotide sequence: TGTGCCAGCTCACCAAGTGGGACTGAGACCCAGTACTTC. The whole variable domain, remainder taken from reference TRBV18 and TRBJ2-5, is NAGVMQNPRHLVRRRGQEARLRCSPMKGHSHVYWYRQLPEEGLKFMVYLQKENIIDESGMPKERFSAEFPKEGPSILRIQQVVRGDSAAYFCASSPSGTETQYFGPGTRLLVL.

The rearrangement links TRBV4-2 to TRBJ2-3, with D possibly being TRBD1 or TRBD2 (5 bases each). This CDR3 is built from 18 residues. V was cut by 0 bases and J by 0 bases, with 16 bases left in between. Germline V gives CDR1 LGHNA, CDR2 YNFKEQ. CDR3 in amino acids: CASSQDNRQGESTDTQYF. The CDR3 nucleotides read TGTGCCAGCAGCCAAGATAATCGGCAGGGAGAGAGCACAGATACGCAGTATTTT.

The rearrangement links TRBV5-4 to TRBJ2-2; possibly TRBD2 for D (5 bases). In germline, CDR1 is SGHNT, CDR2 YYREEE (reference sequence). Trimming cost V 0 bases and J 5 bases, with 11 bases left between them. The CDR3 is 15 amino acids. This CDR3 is CASSLGGLPTGELFF. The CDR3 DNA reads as TGTGCCAGCAGCTTGGGTGGACTTCCTACCGGGGAGCTGTTTTTT.